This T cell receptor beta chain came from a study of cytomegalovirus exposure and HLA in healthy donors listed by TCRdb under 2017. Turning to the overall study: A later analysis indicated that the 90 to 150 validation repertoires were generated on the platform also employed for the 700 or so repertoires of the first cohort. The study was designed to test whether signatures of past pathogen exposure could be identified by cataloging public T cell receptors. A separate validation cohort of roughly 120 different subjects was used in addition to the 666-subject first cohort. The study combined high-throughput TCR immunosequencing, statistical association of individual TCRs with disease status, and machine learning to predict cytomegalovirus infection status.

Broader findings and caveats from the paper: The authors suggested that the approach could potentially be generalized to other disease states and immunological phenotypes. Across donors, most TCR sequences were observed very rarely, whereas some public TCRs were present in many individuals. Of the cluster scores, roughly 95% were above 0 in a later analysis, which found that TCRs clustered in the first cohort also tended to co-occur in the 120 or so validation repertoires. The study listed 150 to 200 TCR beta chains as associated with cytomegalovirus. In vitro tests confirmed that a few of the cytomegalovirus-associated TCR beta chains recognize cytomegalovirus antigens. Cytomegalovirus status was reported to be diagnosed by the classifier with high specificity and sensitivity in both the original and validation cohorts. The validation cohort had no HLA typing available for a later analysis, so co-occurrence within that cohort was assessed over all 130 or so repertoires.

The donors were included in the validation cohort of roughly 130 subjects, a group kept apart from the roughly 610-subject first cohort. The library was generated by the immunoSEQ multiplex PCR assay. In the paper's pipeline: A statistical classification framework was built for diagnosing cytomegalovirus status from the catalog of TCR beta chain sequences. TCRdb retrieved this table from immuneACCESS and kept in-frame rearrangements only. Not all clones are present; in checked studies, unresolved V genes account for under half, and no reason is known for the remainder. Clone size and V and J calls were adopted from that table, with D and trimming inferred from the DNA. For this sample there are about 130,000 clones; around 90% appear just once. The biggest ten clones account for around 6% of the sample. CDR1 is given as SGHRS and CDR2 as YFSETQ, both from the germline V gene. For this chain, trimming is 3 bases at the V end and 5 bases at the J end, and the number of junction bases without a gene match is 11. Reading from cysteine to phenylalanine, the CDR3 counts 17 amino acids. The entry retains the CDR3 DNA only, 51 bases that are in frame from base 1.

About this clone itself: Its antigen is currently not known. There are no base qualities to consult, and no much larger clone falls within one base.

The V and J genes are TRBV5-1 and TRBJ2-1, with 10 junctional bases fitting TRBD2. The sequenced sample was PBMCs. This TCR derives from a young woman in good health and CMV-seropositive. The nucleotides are TGCGCCAGCAGCTCACAGGGAGCGGGAGGGTCTCACAATGAGCAGTTCTTC. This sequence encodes CASSSQGAGGSHNEQFF.